This TCR beta chain is from a study of cytomegalovirus exposure and HLA in healthy donors. Study-level findings and limits: Researchers reported in a later analysis that common viral pathogens appeared linked to several top clusters.

Germline trimming cut 2 bases from V and 7 bases from J; bases unmatched to any gene: 5. In germline, CDR1 is MGHRA, CDR2 YSYEKL. CDR3 length: 15 amino acids. In the PCR, 60 Vbeta and 13 Jbeta primers were used. TCRdb's table, derived via immunoSEQ multiplex PCR, lists solely in-frame clones and lacks some. Listed are about 190,000 clones; approximately 1% falls within the top ten. Note on this clone: As yet, its antigen is unknown.

Sequenced material: PBMCs. The source of this sequence is a woman in her thirties in good health and CMV-seropositive. The chain employs TRBV4-1 and TRBJ1-6; TRBD1 matches 7 bases. The DNA for the CDR3 is TGCGCCAGCAGCCAACTACAGGGGCAGAATTCACCCCTCCACTTT. Its translation is CASSQLQGQNSPLHF.